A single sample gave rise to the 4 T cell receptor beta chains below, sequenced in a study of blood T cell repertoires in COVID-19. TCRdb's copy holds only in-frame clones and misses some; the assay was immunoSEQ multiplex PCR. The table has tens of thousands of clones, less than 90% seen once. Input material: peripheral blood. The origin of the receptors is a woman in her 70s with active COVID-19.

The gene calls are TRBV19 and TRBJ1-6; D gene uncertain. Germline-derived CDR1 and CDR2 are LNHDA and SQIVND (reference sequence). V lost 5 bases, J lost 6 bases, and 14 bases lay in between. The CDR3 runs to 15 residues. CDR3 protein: CASSSDPGGNSPLHF. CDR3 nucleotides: TGTGCCAGTAGTTCCGACCCGGGAGGTAATTCACCCCTCCACTTT.

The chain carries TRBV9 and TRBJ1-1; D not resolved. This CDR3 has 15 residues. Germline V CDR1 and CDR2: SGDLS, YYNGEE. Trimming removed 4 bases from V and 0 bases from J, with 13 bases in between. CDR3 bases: TGTGCCAGCAGCTCTTCCGCAGGCTTGAACACTGAAGCTTTCTTT. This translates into CASSSSAGLNTEAFF.

The CDR3, as DNA: TGTGCCAGCAGAGGATGGACAGGGCGAGGGGACGAGCAGTACTTC. This encodes CASRGWTGRGDEQYF. The gene calls are TRBV2 and TRBJ2-7; 8 positions agree with TRBD1. CDR1 and CDR2 from the germline V gene are SNHLY and FYNNEI. The CDR3 runs to 15 residues. The trim removed 6 bases at V and 5 bases at J, leaving 12 bases unmatched.

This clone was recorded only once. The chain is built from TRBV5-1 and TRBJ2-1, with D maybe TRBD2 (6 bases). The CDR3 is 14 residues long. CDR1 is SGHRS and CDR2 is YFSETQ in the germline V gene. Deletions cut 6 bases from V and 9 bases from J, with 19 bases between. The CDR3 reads CASKKEGSGGEQFF. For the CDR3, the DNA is TGCGCCAGCAAGAAGGAGGGGTCCGGGGGTGAGCAGTTCTTC.